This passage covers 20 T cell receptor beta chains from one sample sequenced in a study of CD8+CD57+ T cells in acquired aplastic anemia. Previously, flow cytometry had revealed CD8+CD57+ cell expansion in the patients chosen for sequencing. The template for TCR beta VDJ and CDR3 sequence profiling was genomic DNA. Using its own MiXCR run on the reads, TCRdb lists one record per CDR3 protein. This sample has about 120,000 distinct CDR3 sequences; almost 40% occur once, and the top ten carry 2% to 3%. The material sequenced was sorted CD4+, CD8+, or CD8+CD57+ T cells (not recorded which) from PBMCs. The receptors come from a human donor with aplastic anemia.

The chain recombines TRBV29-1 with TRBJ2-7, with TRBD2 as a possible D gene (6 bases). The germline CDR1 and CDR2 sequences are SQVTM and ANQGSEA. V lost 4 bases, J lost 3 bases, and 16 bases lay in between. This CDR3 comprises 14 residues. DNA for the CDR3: TGCAGCGTTGTCATACTAGCTGTGAGCTACGAGCAGTACTTC. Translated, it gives CSVVILAVSYEQYF.

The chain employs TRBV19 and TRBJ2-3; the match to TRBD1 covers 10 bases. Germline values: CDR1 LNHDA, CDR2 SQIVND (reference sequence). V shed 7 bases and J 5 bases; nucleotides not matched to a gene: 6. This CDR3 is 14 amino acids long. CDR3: CASNPGQGRDTQYF. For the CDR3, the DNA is TGTGCCAGTAACCCGGGACAGGGGCGAGATACGCAGTATTTT.

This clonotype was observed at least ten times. CDR3 loop: CASRAQGGSGYTF. The CDR3 nucleotides are TGTGCCAGCAGAGCACAGGGGGGCAGTGGCTACACCTTC. The V call is TRBV3-1, the J call TRBJ1-2; 8 nucleotides agree with TRBD1. CDR3 length equals 13 residues. After removal of 6 bases from V and 7 bases from J, the junction contained 7 bases not matched to a gene. Germline lookup yields CDR1 LGHDT and CDR2 YNNKEL (reference sequence).

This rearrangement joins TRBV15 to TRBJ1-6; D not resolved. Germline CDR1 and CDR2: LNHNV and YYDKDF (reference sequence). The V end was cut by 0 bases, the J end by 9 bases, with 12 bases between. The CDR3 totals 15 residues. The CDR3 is CATSRDLDRGSPLHF. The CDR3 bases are TGTGCCACCAGCAGAGATCTGGACCGTGGTTCACCCCTCCACTTT.

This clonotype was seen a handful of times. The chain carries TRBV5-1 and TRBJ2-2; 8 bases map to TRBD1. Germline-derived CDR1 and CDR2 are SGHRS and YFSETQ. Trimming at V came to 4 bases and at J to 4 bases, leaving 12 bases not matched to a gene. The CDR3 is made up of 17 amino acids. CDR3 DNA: TGCGCCAGCAGCCCAAGACAGGGGAATCTCGGCACCGGGGAGCTGTTTTTT. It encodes CASSPRQGNLGTGELFF.

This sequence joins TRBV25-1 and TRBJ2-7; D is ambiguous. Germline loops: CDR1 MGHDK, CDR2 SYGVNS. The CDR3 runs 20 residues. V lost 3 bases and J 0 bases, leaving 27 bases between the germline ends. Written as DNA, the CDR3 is TGTGCCAGCAGTGACAGCAGCCCCCACATTGGACGGGCGAGCTCCTACGAGCAGTACTTC. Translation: CASSDSSPHIGRASSYEQYF.

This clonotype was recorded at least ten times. The CDR3 bases are TGCAGTGCTAGTCTCGCTGGGCGGGGGAGGACCGGGGAGCTGTTTTTT. Amino acids: CSASLAGRGRTGELFF. The rearrangement uses TRBV20-1 and TRBJ2-2; 7 nucleotides match TRBD2. CDR3 size: 16 residues. The germline V gene encodes CDR1 DFQATT and CDR2 SNEGSKA (reference sequence). The trim removed 3 bases at V and 5 bases at J, leaving 12 bases unmatched.

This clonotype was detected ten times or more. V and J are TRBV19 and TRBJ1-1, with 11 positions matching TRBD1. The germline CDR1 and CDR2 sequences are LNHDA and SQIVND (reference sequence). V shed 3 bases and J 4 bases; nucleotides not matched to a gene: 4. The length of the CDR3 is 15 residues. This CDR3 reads CASSIPGTGGTEAFF. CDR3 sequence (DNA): TGTGCCAGTAGTATCCCCGGGACAGGGGGCACTGAAGCTTTCTTT.

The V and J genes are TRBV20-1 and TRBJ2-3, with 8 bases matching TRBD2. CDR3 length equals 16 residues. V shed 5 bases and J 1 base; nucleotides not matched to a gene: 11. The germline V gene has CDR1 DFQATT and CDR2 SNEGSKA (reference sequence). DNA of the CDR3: TGCAGTGCTTCCCGATCGGGGGGGCGTCGCACAGATACGCAGTATTTT. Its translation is CSASRSGGRRTDTQYF.

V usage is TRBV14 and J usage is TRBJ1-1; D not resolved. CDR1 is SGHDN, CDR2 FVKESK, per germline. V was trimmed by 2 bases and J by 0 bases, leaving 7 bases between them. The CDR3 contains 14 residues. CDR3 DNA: TGTGCCAGCAGCCAATCCACTATGAACACTGAAGCTTTCTTT. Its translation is CASSQSTMNTEAFF. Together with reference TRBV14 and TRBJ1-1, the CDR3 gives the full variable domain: EAGVTQFPSHSVIEKGQTVTLRCDPISGHDNLYWYRRVMGKEIKFLLHFVKESKQDESGMPNNRFLAERTGGTYSTLKVQPAELEDSGVYFCASSQSTMNTEAFFGQGTRLTVV.

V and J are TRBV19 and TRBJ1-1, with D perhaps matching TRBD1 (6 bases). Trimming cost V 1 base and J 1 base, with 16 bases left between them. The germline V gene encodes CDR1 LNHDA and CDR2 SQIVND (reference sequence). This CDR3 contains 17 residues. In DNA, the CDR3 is TGTGCCAGTAGTATAGCAGGGCCCACAGGGACGAACACTGAAGCTTTCTTT. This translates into CASSIAGPTGTNTEAFF.

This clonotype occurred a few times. CDR3 DNA: TGTGCCAGCAGCTTCTTAACAGGGGGCGAGGCTGAGCAGTTCTTC. The encoded protein is CASSFLTGGEAEQFF. The chain carries TRBV5-4 and TRBJ2-1; 9 nucleotides align to TRBD1. CDR1 and CDR2 from the germline V gene are SGHNT and YYREEE (reference sequence). V shed 2 bases and J 9 bases; nucleotides not matched to a gene: 9. There are 15 residues in the CDR3.

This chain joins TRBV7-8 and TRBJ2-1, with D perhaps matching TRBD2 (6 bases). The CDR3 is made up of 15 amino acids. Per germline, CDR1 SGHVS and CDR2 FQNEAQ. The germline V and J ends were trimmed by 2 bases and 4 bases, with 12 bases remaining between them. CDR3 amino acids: CASSLPGEWYNEQFF. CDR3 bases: TGTGCCAGCAGCTTACCGGGAGAGTGGTACAATGAGCAGTTCTTC. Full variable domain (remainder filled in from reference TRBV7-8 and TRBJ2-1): GAGVSQSPRYKVAKRGQDVALRCDPISGHVSLFWYQQALGQGPEFLTYFQNEAQLDKSGLPSDRFFAERPEGSVSTLKIQRTQQEDSAVYLCASSLPGEWYNEQFFGPGTRLTVL.

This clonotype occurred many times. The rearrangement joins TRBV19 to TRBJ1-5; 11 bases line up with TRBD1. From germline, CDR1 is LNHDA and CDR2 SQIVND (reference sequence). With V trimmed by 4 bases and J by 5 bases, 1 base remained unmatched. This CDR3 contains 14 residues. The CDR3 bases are TGTGCCAGTAGTACGGGACAGGGGGATCAGCCCCAGCATTTT. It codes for CASSTGQGDQPQHF.

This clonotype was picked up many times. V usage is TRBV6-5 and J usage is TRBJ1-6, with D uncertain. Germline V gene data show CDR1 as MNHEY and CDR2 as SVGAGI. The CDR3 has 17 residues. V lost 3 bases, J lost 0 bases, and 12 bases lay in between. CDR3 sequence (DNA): TGTGCCAGCAGTTATAGACCGGTGAGCTCCTATAATTCACCCCTCCACTTT. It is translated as CASSYRPVSSYNSPLHF.

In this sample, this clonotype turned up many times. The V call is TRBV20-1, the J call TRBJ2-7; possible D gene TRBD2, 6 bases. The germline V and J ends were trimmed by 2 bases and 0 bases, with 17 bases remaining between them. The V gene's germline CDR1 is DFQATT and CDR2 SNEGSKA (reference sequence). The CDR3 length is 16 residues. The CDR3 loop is CSARLRSGVSSYEQYF. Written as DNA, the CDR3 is TGCAGTGCTAGACTACGATCGGGGGTTAGCTCCTACGAGCAGTACTTC.

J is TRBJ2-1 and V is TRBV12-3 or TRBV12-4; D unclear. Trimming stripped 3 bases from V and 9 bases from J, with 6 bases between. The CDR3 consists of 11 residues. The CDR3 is CASSFVTEQFF. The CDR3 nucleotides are TGTGCCAGCAGTTTTGTGACTGAGCAGTTCTTC.

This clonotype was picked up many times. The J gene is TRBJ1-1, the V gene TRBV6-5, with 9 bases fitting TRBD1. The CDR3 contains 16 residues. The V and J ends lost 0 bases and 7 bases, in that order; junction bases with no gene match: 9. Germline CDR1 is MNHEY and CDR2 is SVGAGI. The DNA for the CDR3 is TGTGCCAGCAGTTACTCCCCAAGGACAGGGGTGGATGAAGCTTTCTTT. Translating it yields CASSYSPRTGVDEAFF.

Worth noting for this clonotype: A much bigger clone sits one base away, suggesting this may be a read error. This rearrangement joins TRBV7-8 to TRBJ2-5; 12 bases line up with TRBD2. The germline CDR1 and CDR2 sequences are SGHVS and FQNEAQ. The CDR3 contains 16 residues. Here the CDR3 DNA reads TGTGCCGGCAGCTCTCCCCTAGCGGGGGGGCTGGAGACCCAGTACTTC. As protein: CAGSSPLAGGLETQYF.

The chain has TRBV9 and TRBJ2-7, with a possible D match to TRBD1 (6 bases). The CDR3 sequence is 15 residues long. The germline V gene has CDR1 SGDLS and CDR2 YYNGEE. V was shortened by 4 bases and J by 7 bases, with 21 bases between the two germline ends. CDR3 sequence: CASSLGQTSSHEQYV. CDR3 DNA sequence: TGTGCCAGCAGCCTGGGACAAACTTCGTCCCATGAGCAGTACGTC.